Listed here is a single TCR beta chain. Its target is not known. Trimming removed 5 bases at V and 8 bases at J, with 10 bases between. Germline V gene data show CDR1 as SGHRS and CDR2 as YFSETQ. This CDR3 has 11 amino acids. This record belongs to a study of CD8 T cells in Susac syndrome. Study-level findings and limits: Regarding the TCR sequencing and HLA analysis, the study admitted that a relatively small number of individuals were involved.

With random hexamers, reverse transcription was performed on about 0.45 to 1 ug of RNA. TCRdb used MiXCR to reprocess the immunoSEQ multiplex PCR reads, holding one entry per CDR3 protein. The sample consists of about 200,000 distinct CDR3 sequences, around 96% of them appearing once. The chain joins TRBV5-1 to TRBJ1-2; D gene ambiguous. The sequenced sample consisted of CD4+ T cells from PBMCs. The receptor's source is a human donor with multiple sclerosis. CDR3 nucleotides: TGCGCCAGCAGGGTCAGCGGGGGCTACACCTTC. Its protein product is CASRVSGGYTF.